This TCR beta chain was captured by sequencing in a study of CD8+ T cells in alopecia areata. Germline CDR1 reads MNHEY; CDR2 reads SMNVEV (reference sequence). Trimming left V 5 bases short and J 4 bases short, with 17 bases between. The CDR3 runs 15 residues. Extracted RNA was reverse transcribed into cDNA, the sequencing template. Sequenced by immunoSEQ multiplex PCR; TCRdb stores in-frame clones only, minus some. The profile shows about 170,000 clones, 67% of them singletons. This rearrangement joins TRBV27 to TRBJ1-1, with a tentative D call TRBD1 (5 bases). The source was CD8+ T cells sorted from blood, collected at week 0. The receptor was derived from a human donor with alopecia areata. The CDR3 nucleotides are TGTGCCAGCAGTCCCCGCGCCCGACAGTTCACTGAAGCTTTCTTT. Protein: CASSPRARQFTEAFF.